Detailed here is one T cell receptor (beta chain). The record originates from a study of technical replicates of blood from several donors. Germline V lookup: CDR1 SGHVS, CDR2 FQNEAQ. The CDR3 sequence is 14 residues long. With 1 base removed from V and 4 bases from J, the gap between germline ends came to 10 bases. Only in-frame clones appear in the TCRdb table, and some are missing; sequencing was by immunoSEQ multiplex PCR. Of about 97,000 clones listed, less than 95% are singletons. This chain connects TRBV7-8 to TRBJ2-5, with no clear D. Input material: T cells isolated from PBMCs. The TCR sequence derives from a human donor in good health. The CDR3 loop reads CASSLELPAETQYF. CDR3 nucleotides: TGTGCCAGCAGCTTAGAACTGCCTGCAGAGACCCAGTACTTC.